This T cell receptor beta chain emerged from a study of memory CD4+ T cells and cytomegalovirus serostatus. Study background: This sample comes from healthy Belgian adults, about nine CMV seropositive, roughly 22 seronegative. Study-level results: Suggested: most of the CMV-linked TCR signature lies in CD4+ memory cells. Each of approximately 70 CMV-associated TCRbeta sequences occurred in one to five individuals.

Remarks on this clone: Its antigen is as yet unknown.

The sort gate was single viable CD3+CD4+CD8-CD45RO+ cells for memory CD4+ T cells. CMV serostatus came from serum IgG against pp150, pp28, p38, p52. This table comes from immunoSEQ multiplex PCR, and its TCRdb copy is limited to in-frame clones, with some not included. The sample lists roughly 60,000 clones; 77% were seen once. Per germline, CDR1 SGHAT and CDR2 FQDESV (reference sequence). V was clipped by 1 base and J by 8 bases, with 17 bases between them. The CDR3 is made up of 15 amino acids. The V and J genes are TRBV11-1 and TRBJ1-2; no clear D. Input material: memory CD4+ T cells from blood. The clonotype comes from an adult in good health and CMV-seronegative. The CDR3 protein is CASSLDTAGLRGYTF. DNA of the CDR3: TGTGCCAGCAGCTTAGACACCGCGGGATTGAGAGGCTACACCTTC.